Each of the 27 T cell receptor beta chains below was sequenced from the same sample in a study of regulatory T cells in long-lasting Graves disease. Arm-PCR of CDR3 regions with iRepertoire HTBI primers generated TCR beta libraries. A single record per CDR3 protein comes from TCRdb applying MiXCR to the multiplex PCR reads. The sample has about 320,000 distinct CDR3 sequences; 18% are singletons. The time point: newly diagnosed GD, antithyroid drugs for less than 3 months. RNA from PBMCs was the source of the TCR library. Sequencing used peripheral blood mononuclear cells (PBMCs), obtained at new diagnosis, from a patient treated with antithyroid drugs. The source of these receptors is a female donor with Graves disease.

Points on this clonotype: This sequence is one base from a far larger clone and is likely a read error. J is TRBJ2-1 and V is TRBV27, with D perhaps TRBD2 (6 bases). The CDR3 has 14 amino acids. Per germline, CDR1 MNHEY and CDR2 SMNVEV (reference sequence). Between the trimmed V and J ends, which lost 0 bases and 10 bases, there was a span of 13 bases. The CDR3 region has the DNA TGTGCCAGCAGTTTATCGCGGGGTTCCTACGAGCAGTTCTTC. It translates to CASSLSRGSYEQFF.

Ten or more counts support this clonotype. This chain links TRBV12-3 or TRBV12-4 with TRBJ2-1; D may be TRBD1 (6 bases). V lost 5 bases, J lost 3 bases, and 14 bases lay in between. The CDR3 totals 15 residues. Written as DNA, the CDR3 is TGTGCCAGCAGTACTTACAGGGTTAACTACAATGAGCAGTTCTTC. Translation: CASSTYRVNYNEQFF.

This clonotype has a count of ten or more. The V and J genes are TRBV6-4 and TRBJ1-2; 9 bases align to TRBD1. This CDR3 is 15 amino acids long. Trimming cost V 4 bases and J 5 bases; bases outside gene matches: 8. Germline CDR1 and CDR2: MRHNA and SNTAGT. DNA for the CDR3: TGTGCCAGCAGTGCGGACAGGGGCGCCCCGTATGGCTACACCTTC. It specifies CASSADRGAPYGYTF.

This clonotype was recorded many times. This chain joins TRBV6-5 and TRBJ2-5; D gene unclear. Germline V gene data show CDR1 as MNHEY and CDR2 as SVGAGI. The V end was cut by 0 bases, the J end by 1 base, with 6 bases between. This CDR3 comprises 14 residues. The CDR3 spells CASSYSRVQETQYF. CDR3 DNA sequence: TGTGCCAGCAGTTACTCCCGGGTCCAAGAGACCCAGTACTTC.

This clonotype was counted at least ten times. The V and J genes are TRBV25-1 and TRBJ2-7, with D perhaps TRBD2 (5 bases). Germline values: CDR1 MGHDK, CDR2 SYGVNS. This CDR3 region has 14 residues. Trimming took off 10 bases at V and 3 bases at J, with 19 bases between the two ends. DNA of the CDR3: TGTGCCACCACATCCCCTGACGGGATCTACGAGCAGTACTTC. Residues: CATTSPDGIYEQYF.

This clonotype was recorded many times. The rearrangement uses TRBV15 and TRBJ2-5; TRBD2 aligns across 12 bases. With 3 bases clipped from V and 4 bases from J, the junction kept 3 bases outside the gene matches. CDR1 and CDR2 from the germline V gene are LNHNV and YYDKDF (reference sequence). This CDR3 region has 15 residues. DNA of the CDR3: TGTGCCACCAGCAGCCCTAGCGGGAGGGTAGAGACCCAGTACTTC. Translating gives CATSSPSGRVETQYF.

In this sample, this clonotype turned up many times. The CDR3 coding sequence is TGTGCCAGCCGGGACGAGCGGTACACAGATACGCAGTATTTT. This sequence encodes CASRDERYTDTQYF. V gene TRBV12-3 or TRBV12-4 combines with J gene TRBJ2-3, with D perhaps being TRBD1 or TRBD2 (5 bases each). The CDR3 covers 14 residues. V was shortened by 8 bases and J by 2 bases, with 14 bases between the two germline ends.

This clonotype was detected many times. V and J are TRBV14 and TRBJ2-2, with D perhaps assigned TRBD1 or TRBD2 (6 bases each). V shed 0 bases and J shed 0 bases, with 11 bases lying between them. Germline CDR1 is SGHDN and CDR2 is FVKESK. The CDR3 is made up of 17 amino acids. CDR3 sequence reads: CASSQDRGGPNTGELFF. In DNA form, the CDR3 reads TGTGCCAGCAGCCAAGATCGAGGGGGGCCGAACACCGGGGAGCTGTTTTTT. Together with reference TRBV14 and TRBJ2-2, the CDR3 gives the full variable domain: EAGVTQFPSHSVIEKGQTVTLRCDPISGHDNLYWYRRVMGKEIKFLLHFVKESKQDESGMPNNRFLAERTGGTYSTLKVQPAELEDSGVYFCASSQDRGGPNTGELFFGEGSRLTVL.

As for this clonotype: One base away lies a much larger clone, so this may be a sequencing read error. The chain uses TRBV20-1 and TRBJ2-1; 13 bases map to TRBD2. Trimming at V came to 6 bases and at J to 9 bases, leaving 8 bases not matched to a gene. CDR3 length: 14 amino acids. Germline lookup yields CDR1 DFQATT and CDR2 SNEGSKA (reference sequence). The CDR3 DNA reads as TGCAGTGCCATACTAGCGGGAGGGAACAGTGAGCAGTTCTTC. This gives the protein CSAILAGGNSEQFF.

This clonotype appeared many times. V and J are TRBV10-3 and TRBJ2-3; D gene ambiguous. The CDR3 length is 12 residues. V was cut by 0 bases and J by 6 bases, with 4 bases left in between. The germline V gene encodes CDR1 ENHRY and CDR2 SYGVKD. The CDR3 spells CAISESSDTQYF. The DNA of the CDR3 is TGTGCCATCAGTGAGTCGAGTGATACGCAGTATTTT.

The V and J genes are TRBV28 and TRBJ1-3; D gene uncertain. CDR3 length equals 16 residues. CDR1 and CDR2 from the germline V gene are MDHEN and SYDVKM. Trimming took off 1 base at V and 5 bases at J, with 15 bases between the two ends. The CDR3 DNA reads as TGTGCCAGCAGTTTATCGCAGTTGTTCCTCAGAAACACCATATATTTT. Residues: CASSLSQLFLRNTIYF.

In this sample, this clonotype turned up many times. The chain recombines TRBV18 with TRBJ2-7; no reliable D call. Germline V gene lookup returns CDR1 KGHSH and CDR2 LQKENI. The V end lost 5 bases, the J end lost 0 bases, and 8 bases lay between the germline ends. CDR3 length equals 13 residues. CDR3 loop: CASSGRTSYEQYF. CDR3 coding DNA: TGTGCCAGCTCAGGGCGGACCTCCTACGAGCAGTACTTC.

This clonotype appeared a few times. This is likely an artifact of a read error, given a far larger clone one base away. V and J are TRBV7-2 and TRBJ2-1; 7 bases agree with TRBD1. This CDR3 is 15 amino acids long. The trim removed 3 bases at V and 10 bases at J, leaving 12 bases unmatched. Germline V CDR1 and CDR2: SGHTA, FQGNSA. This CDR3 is CASSFTGASSYEQFF. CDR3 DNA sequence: TGTGCCAGCAGCTTCACAGGGGCCTCGTCCTACGAGCAGTTCTTC. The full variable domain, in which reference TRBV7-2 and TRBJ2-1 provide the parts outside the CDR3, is GAGVSQSPSNKVTEKGKDVELRCDPISGHTALYWYRQSLGQGLEFLIYFQGNSAPDKSGLPSDRFSAERTGGSVSTLTIQRTQQEDSAVYLCASSFTGASSYEQFFGPGTRLTVL.

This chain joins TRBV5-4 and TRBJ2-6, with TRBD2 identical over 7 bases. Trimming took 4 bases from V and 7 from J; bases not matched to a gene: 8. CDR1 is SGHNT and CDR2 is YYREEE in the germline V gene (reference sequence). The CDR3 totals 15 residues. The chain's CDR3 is CASSPRTSGANVLTF. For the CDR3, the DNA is TGTGCCAGCAGCCCACGGACTAGTGGCGCCAACGTCCTGACTTTC.

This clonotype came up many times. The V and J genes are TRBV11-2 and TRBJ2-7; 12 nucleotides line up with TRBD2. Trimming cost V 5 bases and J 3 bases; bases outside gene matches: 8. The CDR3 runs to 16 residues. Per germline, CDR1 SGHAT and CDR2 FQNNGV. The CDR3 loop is CASSAQPGLAGYEQYF. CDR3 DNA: TGTGCCAGCAGCGCCCAACCGGGACTAGCGGGCTACGAGCAGTACTTC.

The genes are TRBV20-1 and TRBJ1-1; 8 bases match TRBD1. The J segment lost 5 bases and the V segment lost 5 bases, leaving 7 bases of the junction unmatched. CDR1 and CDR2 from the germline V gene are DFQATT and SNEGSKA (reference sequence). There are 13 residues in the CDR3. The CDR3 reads CSASQGGRTEAFF. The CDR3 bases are TGCAGTGCTTCACAGGGGGGGAGAACTGAAGCTTTCTTT.

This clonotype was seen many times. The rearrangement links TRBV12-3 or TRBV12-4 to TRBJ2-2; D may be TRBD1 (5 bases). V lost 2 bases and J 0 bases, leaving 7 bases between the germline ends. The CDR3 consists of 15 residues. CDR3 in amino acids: CASSLQGANTGELFF. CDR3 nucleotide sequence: TGTGCCAGCAGTTTACAGGGCGCGAACACCGGGGAGCTGTTTTTT.

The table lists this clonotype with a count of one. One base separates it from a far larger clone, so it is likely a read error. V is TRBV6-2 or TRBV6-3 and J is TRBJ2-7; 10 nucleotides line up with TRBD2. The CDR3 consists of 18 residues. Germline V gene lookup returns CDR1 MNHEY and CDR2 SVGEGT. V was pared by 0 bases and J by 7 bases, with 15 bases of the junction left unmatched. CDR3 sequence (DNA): TGTGCCAGCAGTTACTCCCGGGCTAGCGGGAGTTTGAGAAATGAGCAGTACTTC. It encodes CASSYSRASGSLRNEQYF.

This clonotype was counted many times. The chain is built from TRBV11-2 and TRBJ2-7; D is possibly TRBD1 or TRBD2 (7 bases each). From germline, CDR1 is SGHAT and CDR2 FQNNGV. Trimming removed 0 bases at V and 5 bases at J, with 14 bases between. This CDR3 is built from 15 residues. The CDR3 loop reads CASSLDQGGSNEQYF. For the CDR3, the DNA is TGTGCCAGCAGCTTAGATCAGGGGGGGTCCAACGAGCAGTACTTC.

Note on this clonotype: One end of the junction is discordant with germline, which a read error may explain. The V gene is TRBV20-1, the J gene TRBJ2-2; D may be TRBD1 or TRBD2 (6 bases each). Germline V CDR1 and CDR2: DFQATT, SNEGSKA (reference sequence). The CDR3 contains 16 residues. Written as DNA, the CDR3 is TGCAGTGCCAGAGATGGGCTAAGGGGGGACACCGGGGAGCTGTTTTTT. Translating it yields CSARDGLRGDTGELFF.

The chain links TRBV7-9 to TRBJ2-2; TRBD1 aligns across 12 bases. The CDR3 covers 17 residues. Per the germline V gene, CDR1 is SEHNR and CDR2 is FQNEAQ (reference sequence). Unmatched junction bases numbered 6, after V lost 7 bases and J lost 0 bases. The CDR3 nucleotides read TGTGCCAGCACCCCGGGACAGGGGGCGACGAACACCGGGGAGCTGTTTTTT. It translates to CASTPGQGATNTGELFF.

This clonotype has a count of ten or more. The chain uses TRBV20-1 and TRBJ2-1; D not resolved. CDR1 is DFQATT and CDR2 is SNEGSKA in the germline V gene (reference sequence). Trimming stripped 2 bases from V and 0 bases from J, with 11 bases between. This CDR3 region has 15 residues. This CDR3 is CSARPNPSSYNEQFF. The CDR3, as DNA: TGCAGTGCTAGACCAAATCCCAGCTCCTACAATGAGCAGTTCTTC.

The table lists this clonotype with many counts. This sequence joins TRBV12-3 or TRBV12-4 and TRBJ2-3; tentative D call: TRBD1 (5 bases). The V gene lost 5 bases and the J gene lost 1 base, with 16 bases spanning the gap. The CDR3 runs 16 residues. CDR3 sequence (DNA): TGTGCCAGCAGTCCACACCAGGGAATAGGCACAGATACGCAGTATTTT. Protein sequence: CASSPHQGIGTDTQYF.

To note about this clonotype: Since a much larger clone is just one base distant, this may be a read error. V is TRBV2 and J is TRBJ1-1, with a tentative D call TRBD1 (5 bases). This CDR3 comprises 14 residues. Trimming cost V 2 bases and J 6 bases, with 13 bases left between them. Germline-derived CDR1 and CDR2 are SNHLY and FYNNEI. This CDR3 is CASSETMGPSEAFF. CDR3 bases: TGTGCCAGCAGTGAAACCATGGGACCATCTGAAGCTTTCTTT.

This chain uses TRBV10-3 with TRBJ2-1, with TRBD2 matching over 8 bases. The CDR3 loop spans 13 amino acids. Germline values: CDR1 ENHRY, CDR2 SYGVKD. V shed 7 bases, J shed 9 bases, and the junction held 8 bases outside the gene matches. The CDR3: CAIKAGDIPEQFF. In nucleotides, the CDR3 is TGTGCCATCAAAGCGGGAGATATTCCTGAGCAGTTCTTC.

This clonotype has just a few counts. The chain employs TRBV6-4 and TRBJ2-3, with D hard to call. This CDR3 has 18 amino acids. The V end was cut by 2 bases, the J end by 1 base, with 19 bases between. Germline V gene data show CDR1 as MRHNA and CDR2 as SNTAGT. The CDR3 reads CASSDRPKFDAGTDTQYF. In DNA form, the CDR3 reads TGTGCCAGCAGTGACCGGCCAAAATTCGACGCGGGCACAGATACGCAGTATTTT.

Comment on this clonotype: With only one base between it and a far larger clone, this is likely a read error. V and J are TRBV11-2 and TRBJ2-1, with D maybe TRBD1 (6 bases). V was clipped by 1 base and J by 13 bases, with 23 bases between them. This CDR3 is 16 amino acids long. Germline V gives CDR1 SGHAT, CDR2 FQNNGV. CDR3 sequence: CASSLVTGQTQETQFF. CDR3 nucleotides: TGTGCCAGCAGCTTAGTGACAGGCCAGACCCAAGAGACCCAGTTCTTC.